The present T cell receptor (beta chain) was sequenced within a study of PD-L1 blockade in urothelial cancer (dated by TCRdb to about 2017). A note on the overall study: Every patient began therapy at some point between 2014 and 2015 and was given atezolizumab 1,200 mg intravenously every 3 weeks. About nine tenths of the roughly 29 patients were identified as males with urothelial cancer of bladder origin, and a prior smoking history was reported by 18 of 29 patients. Patients had an ECOG performance status of 0 or 1 and had received between 0 and 3 prior chemotherapy regimens. Blood samples were analyzed at 3 weeks after treatment start (second dose) and at 6 weeks after treatment start. Blood samples yielded a median of approximately 150,000 T cells and roughly 83,000 unique TCRs, with median clonality 0.080. The study, an exploratory multi-omic analysis, examined somatic, immune and clinical correlates of response to PD-L1 blockade with atezolizumab in urothelial cancer. Pretreatment tumor samples and matched peripheral blood, collected serially before and after atezolizumab treatment, underwent TCR sequencing. Durable clinical benefit was defined as progression-free survival longer than 6 months, and TCR features were also tested against progression-free and overall survival. In the same patients who had TCR sequencing, pretreatment tumors also underwent whole exome sequencing and RNA sequencing. Durable clinical benefit was achieved by nine patients but not by the remaining 20. Pretreatment blood TCR-seq was available for under 35 patients, at least one posttreatment blood collection was obtained for 24 patients, and tumor TCR-seq was available for 24 patients. Findings and caveats that apply to the study as a whole: Improved progression-free and overall survival was found to be associated with pretreatment peripheral blood TCR clonality below the median. Greater expansion of tumor-associated TCR clones in peripheral blood 3 weeks after the start of treatment was observed in patients with durable benefit (n ≈ 22, p = 0.022). Small sample size (n of about 30) and many exploratory analyses mean the results are intended to be hypothesis-generating.

Between the V and J ends, shortened by 3 bases and 7 bases respectively, the junction contains 9 bases. The CDR3 holds 13 amino acids from the cysteine to the phenylalanine. Only the CDR3 DNA stays, 39 bases, in frame from base 1. Looking up the germline V gene yields CDR1 SGHAT and CDR2 FQNNGV. The sample's time point label, in plain terms: peripheral blood 6 weeks after treatment start. The cohort comprised more than 25 patients with locally advanced or metastatic urothelial carcinoma treated at Memorial Sloan Kettering on a trial protocol. Peripheral blood mononuclear cells were collected pretreatment and during treatment, with between 1 and 8 total time points obtained per patient. The Qiagen DNeasy Blood extraction kit was used to purify genomic DNA from total PBMCs and tumor samples. PBMCs were collected pretreatment and during treatment, and were isolated and stored as previously described.

Synthetic TCR analog templates were spiked into each PCR so that absolute template abundance could be estimated from read counts. The immunoSEQ assay used bias-controlled V and J gene primers to amplify TCRbeta CDR3 regions from genomic DNA. Sequencing of rearranged TCRbeta segments was performed at approximately 20X coverage. The original methods were these. Clustering was used to correct sequencing errors, and CDR3s were annotated against IMGT to assign V, D and J genes. Downstream analyses used only productive TCRbeta rearrangements and left out out-of-frame or stop-codon sequences. Clonality was calculated as one minus the Shannon entropy normalized by the log of the number of unique productive sequences. Fisher's exact test with Benjamini-Hochberg correction, at a threshold of adjusted p below 0.01, was used to find clones that differed between time points or between blood and tumor. In its TCRdb copy, this immuneACCESS table keeps in-frame sequences only and misses some clones. Where compared with another copy, unresolved V genes explain less than half of these, and the others have no known cause. V and J calls and clone size are copied from that table; D and trimming were computed from the DNA. This sample is represented by tens of thousands of clones; 88% of them were singletons. The top ten clonotypes cover over 9% of the sample.

Notes on this clone: There is no known antigen for this receptor. Base quality data are lacking; no much larger clone is found one base away.

The sample was PBMCs, taken around atezolizumab (anti-PD-L1) treatment. Recombination joined TRBV11-2 with TRBJ1-4; possibly the D gene is TRBD1, per 6 matching bases. This TCR derives from a man aged 55 to 69 with urothelial cancer. The base sequence is TGTGCCAGCAGCTTCGTAGGGGGTGAAAAACTGTTTTTT. This encodes CASSFVGGEKLFF.